This T cell receptor (beta chain) was obtained from a study of CD8 T cells in ankylosing spondylitis. General observations from the study: Characteristic of ankylosing spondylitis blood, it appeared, was a TCR beta motif comprising roughly eight highly homologous variants.

This CDR3 has 17 residues. V was clipped by 6 bases and J by 9 bases, with 29 bases between them. Germline V gene data show CDR1 as ENHRY and CDR2 as SYGVKD. TCRdb used MiXCR to reprocess the 5' RACE reads, holding one entry per CDR3 protein. The table includes 350,000 or so distinct CDR3 sequences, approximately 8% detected once. The sample holds a few counts of this clonotype. Its specificity is unknown. The sequenced sample consisted of blood, either unsorted or a sorted T cell fraction (not recorded which). This receptor was taken from a male donor with ankylosing spondylitis. The chain uses TRBV10-3 and TRBJ1-2; D is perhaps TRBD1 (6 bases). The CDR3 is CAISQNDRNCRFYCYTF. The CDR3 DNA follows: TGTGCCATCAGCCAAAACGACAGGAATTGCCGGTTCTACTGCTACACCTTC.